These 3 T cell receptor beta chains were sequenced from one sample in a study of T cells after posttransplantation cyclophosphamide. The table came from immunoSEQ multiplex PCR; TCRdb's copy has only in-frame clones and leaves some out. The data show roughly 20,000 clones, 95% to 99% seen once. Sequenced input: naive CD8+ T cells sorted from PBMCs. The receptors shown here come from a man aged 40-49 years in good health, CMV-negative, and a related stem cell transplant donor.

Here the CDR3 reads CASTPGGEQFF. As DNA, the CDR3 is TGTGCCAGCACCCCCGGCGGGGAGCAGTTCTTC. This chain uses TRBV2 with TRBJ2-1; maybe TRBD2 (5 bases). Trimming removed 7 bases at V and 10 bases at J, with 11 bases between. This CDR3 is 11 amino acids long. Germline V lookup: CDR1 SNHLY, CDR2 FYNNEI.

The chain is built from TRBV7-9 and TRBJ2-3; perhaps TRBD2 as D (5 bases). Per germline, CDR1 SEHNR and CDR2 FQNEAQ (reference sequence). The CDR3 is made up of 14 amino acids. Trimming pared 1 base from V and 5 bases from J, leaving 10 bases between. CDR3 coding DNA: TGTGCCAGCAGCTTAGGAGGGCCCGAAGATACGCAGTATTTT. The encoded protein is CASSLGGPEDTQYF.

This clone was found a few times. The chain couples TRBV5-1 to TRBJ1-5; the D gene is possibly TRBD1 (6 bases). V dropped 0 bases and J dropped 7 bases, with 11 bases sitting between them. CDR3 size: 14 residues. Germline CDR1 reads SGHRS; CDR2 reads YFSETQ. The CDR3 nucleotides are TGCGCCAGCAGCTTGGAACAGGGTGGCCAGCCCCAGCATTTT. It yields the protein CASSLEQGGQPQHF.